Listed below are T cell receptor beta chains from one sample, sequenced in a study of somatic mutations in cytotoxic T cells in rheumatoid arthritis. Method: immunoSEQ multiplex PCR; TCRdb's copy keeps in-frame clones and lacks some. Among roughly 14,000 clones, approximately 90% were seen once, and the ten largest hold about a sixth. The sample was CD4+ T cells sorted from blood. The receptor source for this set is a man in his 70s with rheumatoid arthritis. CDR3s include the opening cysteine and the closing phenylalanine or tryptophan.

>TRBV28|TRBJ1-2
CASGQLHGYTF
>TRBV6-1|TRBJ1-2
CASSQGTNYGYTF
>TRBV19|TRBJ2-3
CASSKLKKGHSTDTQYF
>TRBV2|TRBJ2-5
CATTSFPRETQYF
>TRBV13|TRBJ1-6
CASSLGGRTAINSPLHF
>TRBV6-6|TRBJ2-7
CASSAPGTSGYEQYF
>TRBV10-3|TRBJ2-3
CAISESSTLDTQYF
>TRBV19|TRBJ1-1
CASIPGQGFRTEAFF
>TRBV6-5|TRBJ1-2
CASRPTGAYGYTF
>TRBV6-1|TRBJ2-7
CASIPTSGSYEQYF
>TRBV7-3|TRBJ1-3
CASSSGQQNTIYF
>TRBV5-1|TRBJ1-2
CASSPGQELNYGYTF
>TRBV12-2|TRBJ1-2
CVSRLARGGGYTF
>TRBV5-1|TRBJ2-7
CASSSGQGREQYF
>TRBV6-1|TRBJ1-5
CASRERDRGSSNQPQHF
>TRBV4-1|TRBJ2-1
CASSQVSGRVSSYNEQFF
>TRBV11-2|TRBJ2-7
CASSSRTSVSYEQYF
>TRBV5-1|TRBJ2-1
CASSLAQGRGYNEQFF
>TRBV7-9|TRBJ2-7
CASSLARDEQYF
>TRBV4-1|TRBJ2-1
CASSQDPGLAGYNEQFF
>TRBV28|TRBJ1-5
CASSEGQGAYQPQHF
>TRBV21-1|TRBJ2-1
CASSKGQLSSSYNEQFF
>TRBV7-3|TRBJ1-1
CASSLNPGGTEAFF
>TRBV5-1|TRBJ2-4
CASSSTGTKDKNIQYF
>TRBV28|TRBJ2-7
CASSFFLGTGNSYEQYF
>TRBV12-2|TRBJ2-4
CASPIPQGTNIQYF
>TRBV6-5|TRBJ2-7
CASSRGQGREQYF
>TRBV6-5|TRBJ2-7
CASETSGMPYEQYF
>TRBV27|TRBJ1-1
CASSLSHRGQGTEAFF
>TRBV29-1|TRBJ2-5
CSVGQGQETQYF
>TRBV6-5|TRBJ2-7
CASSSGTGIYEQYF
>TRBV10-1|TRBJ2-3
CASSETLAGGQDTQYF
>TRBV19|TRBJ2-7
CASSIVSYEQYF
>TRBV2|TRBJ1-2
CASRGQGYGYTF
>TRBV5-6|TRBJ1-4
CASSLAGKNEKLFF
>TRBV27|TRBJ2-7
CASRTPGKGIGEQYF
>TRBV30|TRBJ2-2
CAWRLAGGTGELFF
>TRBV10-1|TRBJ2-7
CAGRPSGYEQYF
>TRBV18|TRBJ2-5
CASSPFEQIQETQYF
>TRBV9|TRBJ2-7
CASSVTTSGYEQYF
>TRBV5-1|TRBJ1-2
CASSSTGSYGYTF
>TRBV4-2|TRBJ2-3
CASSHRLAGGSSTDTQYF
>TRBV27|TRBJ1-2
CASSLGQAYGYTF
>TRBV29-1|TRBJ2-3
CSLRVTDTQYF
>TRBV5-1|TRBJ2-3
CASSLAGQGQDTQYF
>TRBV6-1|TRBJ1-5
CASSEREYSNQPQHF
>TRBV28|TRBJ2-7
CASSVAITYEQYF
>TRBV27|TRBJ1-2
CASRSQAPGQGSYGYTF
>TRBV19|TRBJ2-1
CATREGATYNEQFF
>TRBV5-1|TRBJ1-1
CASSLGIQGAKGEAFF
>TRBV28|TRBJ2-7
CASRRGLAGSIYEQYF
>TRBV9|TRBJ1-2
CASSVGLTGGYTF
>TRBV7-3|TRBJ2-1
CASSHLAGEMKRNEQFF
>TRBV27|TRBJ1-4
CASRTASEKLFF
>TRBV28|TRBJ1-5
CASSLSGSGNQPQHF